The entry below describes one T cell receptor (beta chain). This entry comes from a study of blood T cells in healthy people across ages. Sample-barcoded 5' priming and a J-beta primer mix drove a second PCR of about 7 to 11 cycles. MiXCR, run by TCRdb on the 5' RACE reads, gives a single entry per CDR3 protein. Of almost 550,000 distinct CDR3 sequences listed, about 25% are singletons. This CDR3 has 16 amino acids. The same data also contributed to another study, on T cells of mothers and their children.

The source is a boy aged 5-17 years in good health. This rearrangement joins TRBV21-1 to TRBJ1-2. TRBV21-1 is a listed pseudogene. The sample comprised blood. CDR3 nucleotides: TGTGCCAGCAGCAAAGCCGCAAGGGAGGCTAACTATGGCTACACCTTC. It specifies CASSKAAREANYGYTF.